Below, one TCR beta chain is given with its context. Its antigen remains unknown. Produced via immunoSEQ multiplex PCR; TCRdb's table is partial and in-frame only. This sample yields more than 110,000 clones, of which about 93% are seen a single time; around 3.8% belongs to the top ten. This entry belongs to a study of T cell responses to AZD1222 COVID-19 vaccine. Study results and caveats: A rise in Spike-specific TCR breadth and depth followed two AZD1222 doses. White British ancestry dominated among donors, who included more females, and clonal diversity was possibly underestimated.

Sequenced here: peripheral blood, sampled on day 0 of AZD1222 vaccination. This sequence was found in an adult in good health.

CDR3 nucleotide sequence: TGTGCCAGCAGTTACACCTTCGGGAACCCGGTGAACACTGAAGCTTTCTTT. Translated, it gives CASSYTFGNPVNTEAFF. The J gene is TRBJ1-1, the V gene TRBV6-2 or TRBV6-3; D not resolved. This CDR3 has 17 amino acids. Germline V gene sequence: CDR1 MNHEY, CDR2 SVGEGT. The germline V and J ends were trimmed by 2 bases and 0 bases, with 16 bases remaining between them.